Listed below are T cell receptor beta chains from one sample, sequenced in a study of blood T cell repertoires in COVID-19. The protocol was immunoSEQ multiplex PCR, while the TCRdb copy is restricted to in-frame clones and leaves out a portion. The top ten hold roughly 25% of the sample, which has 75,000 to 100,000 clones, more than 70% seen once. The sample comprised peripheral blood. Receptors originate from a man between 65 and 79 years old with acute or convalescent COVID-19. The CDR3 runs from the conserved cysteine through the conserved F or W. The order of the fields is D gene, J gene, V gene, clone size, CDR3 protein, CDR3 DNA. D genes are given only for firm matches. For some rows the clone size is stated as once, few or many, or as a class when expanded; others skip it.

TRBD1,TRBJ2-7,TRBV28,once,CASIGTGWEQYF,TGTGCCAGCATTGGGACAGGGTGGGAGCAGTACTTC
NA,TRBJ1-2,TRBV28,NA,CASNSPSRANYGYTF,TGTGCCAGCAATTCCCCCTCCAGGGCAAACTATGGCTACACCTTC
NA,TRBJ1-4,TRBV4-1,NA,CASSQDRSEKLFF,TGCGCCAGCAGCCAAGATAGGAGTGAAAAACTGTTTTTT
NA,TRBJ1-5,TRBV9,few,CASSVGQADQPQHF,TGTGCCAGCAGCGTAGGACAGGCCGATCAGCCCCAGCATTTT
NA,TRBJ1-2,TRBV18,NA,CASSPPPGENYGYTF,TGTGCCAGCTCACCACCCCCAGGGGAGAACTATGGCTACACCTTC
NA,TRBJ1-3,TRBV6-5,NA,CASSYGGQGNTIYF,TGTGCCAGCAGTTACGGTGGGCAGGGAAACACCATATATTTT
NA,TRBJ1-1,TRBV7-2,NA,CASSFRQVNTEAFF,TGTGCCAGCAGCTTTAGGCAGGTTAACACTGAAGCTTTCTTT
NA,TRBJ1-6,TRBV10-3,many,CAISGTQAGSPLHF,TGTGCCATCAGTGGGACTCAGGCGGGTTCACCCCTCCACTTT
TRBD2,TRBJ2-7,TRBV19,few,CASSLAGGPNEQYF,TGTGCCAGTAGCTTAGCGGGAGGGCCAAACGAGCAGTACTTC
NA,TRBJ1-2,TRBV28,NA,CASSLGRANYGYTF,TGTGCCAGCAGTTTAGGGCGAGCTAACTATGGCTACACCTTC
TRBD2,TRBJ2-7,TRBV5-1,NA,CASSNPSGSVYEQYF,TGCGCCAGCAGCAACCCTAGCGGGAGTGTCTACGAGCAGTACTTC
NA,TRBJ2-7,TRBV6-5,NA,CASSYIRGSYEQYF,TGTGCCAGCAGTTACATTAGGGGCTCCTACGAGCAGTACTTC
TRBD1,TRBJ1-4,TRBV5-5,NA,CASSSTDRGRGEKLFF,TGTGCCAGCAGCTCAACGGACAGGGGCAGAGGGGAAAAACTGTTTTTT
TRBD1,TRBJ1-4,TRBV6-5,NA,CASSYRSGQGNEKLFF,TGTGCCAGCAGTTACAGATCCGGACAGGGGAATGAAAAACTGTTTTTT
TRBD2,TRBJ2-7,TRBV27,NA,CASSLRLAGESYEQYF,TGTGCCAGCAGTTTAAGACTAGCGGGAGAGTCCTACGAGCAGTACTTC
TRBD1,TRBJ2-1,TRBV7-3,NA,CASAVGGGEQFF,TGTGCCAGCGCAGTAGGGGGCGGTGAGCAGTTCTTC
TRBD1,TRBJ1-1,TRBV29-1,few,CSVDRQGAGEAFF,TGCAGCGTTGACCGCCAGGGGGCGGGGGAAGCTTTCTTT
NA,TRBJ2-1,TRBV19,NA,CASSIDGSSYNEQFF,TGTGCCAGTAGTATAGACGGGAGCTCCTACAATGAGCAGTTCTTC
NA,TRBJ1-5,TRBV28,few,CASSPSMGKGQPQHF,TGTGCCAGCAGTCCTAGCATGGGGAAGGGACAGCCCCAGCATTTT
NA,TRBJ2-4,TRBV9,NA,CASSVESVGGLQYF,TGTGCCAGCAGCGTAGAGTCGGTGGGGGGACTTCAGTACTTC
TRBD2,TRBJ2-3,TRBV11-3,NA,CASSLARTSGSLLGTDTQYF,TGTGCCAGCAGCTTAGCCCGTACTAGCGGGAGCCTCTTGGGGACAGATACGCAGTATTTT
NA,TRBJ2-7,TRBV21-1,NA,CASRGRGQREQYF,TGTGCCAGCAGGGGGCGGGGGCAACGCGAGCAGTACTTC
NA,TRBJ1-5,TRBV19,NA,CASSIGETGNQPQHF,TGTGCCAGTAGTATAGGGGAGACGGGTAATCAGCCCCAGCATTTT
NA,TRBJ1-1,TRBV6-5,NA,CASSPIDRNTEAFF,TGTGCCAGCAGTCCTATCGACAGGAACACTGAAGCTTTCTTT
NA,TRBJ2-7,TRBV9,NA,CASSVGGTTYEQYF,TGTGCCAGCAGCGTAGGCGGAACTACCTACGAGCAGTACTTC
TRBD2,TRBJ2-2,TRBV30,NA,CAWSSPYSGSGTGELFF,TGTGCCTGGAGTTCGCCCTATAGCGGGAGTGGGACCGGGGAGCTGTTTTTT
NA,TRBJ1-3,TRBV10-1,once,CASSAGSSGNTIYF,TGCGCCAGCAGCGCAGGCAGCTCTGGAAACACCATATATTTT
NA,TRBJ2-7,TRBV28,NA,CVSGRHSYEQYF,TGTGTTTCGGGGAGACATTCCTACGAGCAGTACTTC
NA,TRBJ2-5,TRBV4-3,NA,CASSQGRFQETQYF,TGCGCCAGCAGCCAGGGCCGCTTCCAAGAGACCCAGTACTTC
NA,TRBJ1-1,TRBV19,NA,CASSTIQKVSTEAFF,TGTGCCAGTAGTACTATACAGAAAGTAAGCACTGAAGCTTTCTTT
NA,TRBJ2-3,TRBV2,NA,CASSTYLAQYF,TGTGCCAGTTCAACCTACCTCGCGCAGTATTTT
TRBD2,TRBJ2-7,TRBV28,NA,CASSLSGVPSPPDEQYF,TGTGCCAGCAGTTTAAGCGGGGTACCCTCCCCCCCCGACGAGCAGTACTTC
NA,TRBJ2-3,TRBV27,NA,CASSRSGPDTQYF,TGTGCCAGCAGCCGCAGCGGTCCAGATACGCAGTATTTT
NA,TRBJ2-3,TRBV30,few,CAWSVAVDTQYF,TGTGCCTGGAGTGTAGCCGTAGATACGCAGTATTTT
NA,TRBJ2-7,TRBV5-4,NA,CASRPGVWDEQYF,TGTGCCAGCAGGCCGGGAGTTTGGGACGAGCAGTACTTC
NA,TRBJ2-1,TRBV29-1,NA,CSEASAYNEQFF,TGCAGCGAGGCTAGCGCTTACAATGAGCAGTTCTTC
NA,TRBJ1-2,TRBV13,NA,CASSPTNYGYTF,TGTGCCAGCAGCCCAACTAACTATGGCTACACCTTC
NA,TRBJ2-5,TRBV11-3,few,CASSSTTQETQYF,TGTGCCAGCAGCTCCACTACCCAAGAGACCCAGTACTTC
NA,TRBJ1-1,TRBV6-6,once,CASSRPGRGGDTEAFF,TGTGCCAGCAGCCGACCGGGTAGGGGAGGGGACACTGAAGCTTTCTTT
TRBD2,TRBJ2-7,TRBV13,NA,CASSLESRMASGRSYEQYF,TGTGCCAGCAGCTTAGAGAGCAGGATGGCTAGCGGGAGAAGTTACGAGCAGTACTTC
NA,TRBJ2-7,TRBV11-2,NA,CASSLQGMVYEQYF,TGTGCCAGCAGCTTACAGGGAATGGTCTACGAGCAGTACTTC
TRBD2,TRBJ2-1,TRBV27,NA,CASSLRTSGSQFF,TGTGCCAGCAGTTTGAGGACTAGCGGGTCGCAGTTCTTC
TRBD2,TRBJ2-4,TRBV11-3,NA,CASSSGTSGEIAKNIQYF,TGTGCCAGCAGCTCCGGGACTAGCGGAGAGATAGCCAAAAACATTCAGTACTTC
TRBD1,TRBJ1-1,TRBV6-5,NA,CASSYRIQGDTEAFF,TGTGCCAGCAGTTACCGAATCCAGGGGGACACTGAAGCTTTCTTT
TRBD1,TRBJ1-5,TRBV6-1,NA,CASSYGDSYQPQHF,TGTGCCAGCAGTTATGGGGACAGCTATCAGCCCCAGCATTTT
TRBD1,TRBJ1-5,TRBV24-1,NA,CATSDPGTGGFGNQPQHF,TGTGCCACCAGTGACCCAGGGACAGGGGGATTCGGCAATCAGCCCCAGCATTTT
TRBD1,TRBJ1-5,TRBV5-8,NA,CASSPGRGLGVRNQPQHF,TGTGCCAGCAGCCCCGGCAGGGGGCTTGGGGTACGCAATCAGCCCCAGCATTTT
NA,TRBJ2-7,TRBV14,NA,CASSQDLDRAYEQYF,TGTGCCAGCAGCCAAGATCTGGACAGAGCCTACGAGCAGTACTTC
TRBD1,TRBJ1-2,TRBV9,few,CASSVEDRGLSGYTF,TGTGCCAGCAGCGTAGAAGACAGGGGCCTTTCTGGCTACACCTTC
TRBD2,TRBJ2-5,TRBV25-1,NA,CASSEYHPAGVETQYF,TGTGCCAGCAGTGAATATCATCCAGCGGGAGTAGAGACCCAGTACTTC
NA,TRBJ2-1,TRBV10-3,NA,CAIRPGQGGDNEQFF,TGTGCCATCAGGCCCGGACAGGGAGGGGACAATGAGCAGTTCTTC
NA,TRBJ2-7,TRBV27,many,CASSSYSEQYF,TGTGCCAGCAGTTCCTACAGTGAGCAGTACTTC
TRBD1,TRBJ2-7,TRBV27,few,CASSPGANRGNEQYF,TGTGCCAGCAGCCCGGGGGCGAACAGGGGGAACGAGCAGTACTTC
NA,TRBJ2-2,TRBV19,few,CASSGGAGELFF,TGTGCCAGTAGCGGAGGGGCCGGGGAGCTGTTTTTT